Here is one T cell receptor beta chain with its context. This sample was included in a study of T cell responses to AZD1222 COVID-19 vaccine. V was shortened by 4 bases and J by 0 bases, with 18 bases between the two germline ends. The germline V gene encodes CDR1 LNHDA and CDR2 SQIVND (reference sequence). The CDR3 is 17 residues long. Sequenced by immunoSEQ multiplex PCR; TCRdb stores in-frame clones only, minus some. The sample carries 120,000 to 150,000 clones, 90% to 95% recorded once. The sequence was obtained from an adult in good health. The chain carries TRBV19 and TRBJ1-1; a weak D match, TRBD1 (5 bases). The source was peripheral blood, collected on day 0 of MenACWY control vaccination. CDR3 coding DNA: TGTGCCAGTAGTACAGCTTGGGGCCACGTTTTGAACACTGAAGCTTTCTTT. It yields the protein CASSTAWGHVLNTEAFF. Drawing the rest from reference TRBV19 and TRBJ1-1, the complete variable domain is DGGITQSPKYLFRKEGQNVTLSCEQNLNHDAMYWYRQDPGQGLRLIYYSQIVNDFQKGDIAEGYSVSREKKESFPLTVTSAQKNPTAFYLCASSTAWGHVLNTEAFFGQGTRLTVV.